These 8 T cell receptor beta chains share one sample of origin, sequenced in a study of T cell repertoires in cytomegalovirus infection. Each CDR3 protein is one row after TCRdb ran MiXCR on the reads. The data contain a few hundred thousand distinct CDR3 sequences, roughly 13% of them seen just once; the ten biggest clones take up about 10%. Sequenced material: PBMCs. These receptors all come from a human donor in good health (CMV status not recorded). Some clones in this sample may be carry-over from other donors' samples.

This chain joins TRBV7-3 and TRBJ2-1, with TRBD1 matching over 8 bases. This CDR3 is built from 14 residues. The V segment lost 5 bases and the J segment 8 bases; nucleotides outside the gene matches: 8. CDR1 is SGHTA and CDR2 is FQGTGA in the germline V gene. The CDR3 DNA sequence: TGTGCCAGCAGCCTAGGACAGGGAAAGGATGAGCAGTTCTTC. It translates to CASSLGQGKDEQFF.

Comment on this clonotype: A single base separates this from a much larger clone, so it may be a read error. The rearrangement links TRBV28 to TRBJ2-1; tentatively, D is TRBD2 (5 bases). V was clipped by 1 base and J by 3 bases, with 19 bases between them. The CDR3 consists of 18 residues. CDR1 MDHEN and CDR2 SYDVKM come from the germline V gene. CDR3 protein: CASSLLRFSGRYYNEQFF. CDR3 nucleotides: TGTGCCAGCAGTTTATTAAGGTTTAGTGGGAGATACTACAATGAGCAGTTCTTC. The whole variable domain, remainder taken from reference TRBV28 and TRBJ2-1, is DVKVTQSSRYLVKRTGEKVFLECVQDMDHENMFWYRQDPGLGLRLIYFSYDVKMKEKGDIPEGYSVSREKKERFSLILESASTNQTSMYLCASSLLRFSGRYYNEQFFGPGTRLTVL.

This clonotype was seen at least ten times. The DNA of the CDR3 is TGTGCCAGCAGCTTAGCGGAAGCCTCCAGAAACAACAATGAGCAGTTCTTC. The encoded protein is CASSLAEASRNNNEQFF. V usage is TRBV7-9 and J usage is TRBJ2-1, with D hard to call. The germline V gene encodes CDR1 SEHNR and CDR2 FQNEAQ (reference sequence). This CDR3 spans 17 amino acids. With 0 bases removed from V and 5 bases from J, the gap between germline ends came to 17 bases.

This clonotype was recorded many times. The genes are TRBV7-6 and TRBJ2-2, with 12 bases lining up with TRBD2. V lost 5 bases, J lost 0 bases, and 7 bases stayed unmatched. CDR1 and CDR2 (germline): SGHVS, FNYEAQ. The CDR3 length is 18 residues. The CDR3 nucleotides read TGTGCCAGCAGCCTCTCTAGCGGGGGGGGGACGAACACCGGGGAGCTGTTTTTT. Protein product: CASSLSSGGGTNTGELFF. Full variable domain (missing parts from reference TRBV7-6 and TRBJ2-2): GAGVSQSPRYKVTKRGQDVALRCDPISGHVSLYWYRQALGQGPEFLTYFNYEAQQDKSGLPNDRFSAERPEGSISTLTIQRTEQRDSAMYRCASSLSSGGGTNTGELFFGEGSRLTVL.

The chain employs TRBV10-3 and TRBJ1-4; D possibly corresponds to TRBD1 (5 bases). Germline CDR1 and CDR2: ENHRY and SYGVKD. The CDR3 has 14 residues. Trimming pared 10 bases from V and 4 bases from J, leaving 16 bases between. Here the CDR3 reads CATRRDGYNEKLFF. The CDR3 nucleotides are TGTGCCACCCGACGGGACGGATATAATGAAAAACTGTTTTTT.

The V gene is TRBV2, the J gene TRBJ2-7; 7 bases agree with TRBD1. Germline assignment: CDR1 SNHLY and CDR2 FYNNEI. The CDR3 consists of 16 residues. The V and J ends lost 2 bases and 0 bases, in that order; junction bases with no gene match: 7. CDR3: CASSERGQPSSYEQYF. For the CDR3, the DNA is TGTGCCAGCAGTGAAAGGGGACAGCCTAGCTCCTACGAGCAGTACTTC.

Ten or more counts support this clonotype. J is TRBJ2-7 and V is TRBV7-6, with 7 bases lining up with TRBD1. V lost 5 bases, J lost 1 base, and 8 bases stayed unmatched. The germline V gene has CDR1 SGHVS and CDR2 FNYEAQ. This CDR3 spans 15 amino acids. The CDR3 coding sequence is TGTGCCAGCAGCCCCTCGGACAGGCTGTCCTACGAGCAGTACTTC. It translates to CASSPSDRLSYEQYF.

Ten or more counts support this clonotype. As DNA, the CDR3 is TGTGCCAGCAGTCGACCGGGACAGGGTTCTAACTATGGCTACACCTTC. Its protein is CASSRPGQGSNYGYTF. The chain combines TRBV7-9 with TRBJ1-2, with TRBD1 identical over 9 bases. V was pared by 6 bases and J by 0 bases, with 8 bases of the junction left unmatched. The V gene's germline CDR1 is SEHNR and CDR2 FQNEAQ (reference sequence). This CDR3 region has 16 residues. Filled out from reference TRBV7-9 and TRBJ1-2, the complete variable domain reads DTGVSQNPRHKITKRGQNVTFRCDPISEHNRLYWYRQTLGQGPEFLTYFQNEAQLEKSRLLSDRFSAERPKGSFSTLEIQRTEQGDSAMYLCASSRPGQGSNYGYTFGSGTRLTVV.